This T cell receptor (beta chain) derives from a study of blood T cell repertoires in COVID-19. Study details: Sites across the United States, Italy and Spain contributed samples from acute and convalescent COVID-19.

Using immunoSEQ multiplex PCR, the repertoire was profiled, and TCRdb retains in-frame clones only, with some absent. The sample has 100,000 to 110,000 clones, 90% to 95% seen once. The receptor was derived from a man between 45 and 60 years old with active COVID-19. Specimen: peripheral blood.

CDR3 nucleotides: TGTGCCAGCAGCCAAGATTTTAGGGGGACAGAGAACACTGAAGCTTTCTTT. It translates to CASSQDFRGTENTEAFF. The chain couples TRBV3-1 (or the pseudogene TRBV3-2) to TRBJ1-1, with 7 bases that match TRBD1. J gave up 1 base and V 0 bases, and 8 bases lay outside the gene matches. Germline V gives CDR1 LGHDT, CDR2 YNNKEL (reference sequence). This CDR3 is built from 17 residues.